This T cell receptor (beta chain) was retrieved from a study of T cell repertoires in cytomegalovirus infection. The wider study: Well-studied HLA-B-restricted epitopes and recently identified HLA-C-restricted epitopes of CMV were both used in the study. Indicated by public TCR beta signatures were CMV infection and matching HLA type. Study-wide points: Ex vivo responses were dominated by HLA-C-restricted CMV-specific TCR beta clonotypes. The study identified carriers of CMV plus the relevant HLA from cumulative public TCR beta family frequency.

Each CDR3 protein gets one entry after TCRdb re-called the reads with MiXCR. The top ten clones hold roughly 12% of a sample with about 830,000 distinct CDR3 sequences, approximately 30% of them seen once. Trimming removed 0 bases from V and 4 bases from J; junction bases left unmatched: 13. This CDR3 region has 20 residues. Per germline, CDR1 MNHEY and CDR2 SVGAGI. This clonotype came up once. Its cognate antigen is unknown. This clonotype originated in a human donor in good health (CMV status not recorded). Some clones in this sample may be carry-over from other donors' samples. The chain employs TRBV6-5 and TRBJ1-6; TRBD1 aligns across 9 bases. The material sequenced was cultured CD8+ T cells from PBMCs, taken from culture after CMV antigen stimulation. This CDR3 is CASSYSRDRDPEGYNSPLHF. The CDR3 region has the DNA TGTGCCAGCAGTTACTCCCGGGACAGGGACCCCGAGGGGTATAATTCACCCCTCCACTTT.